The entry below gives a single T cell receptor beta chain sequence along with its context. These data are taken from a study of T cell changes during pregnancy in multiple sclerosis. The table came from immunoSEQ multiplex PCR; TCRdb's copy has only in-frame clones and leaves some out. The repertoire holds under 70,000 clones, with about 90% as singletons. The germline V and J ends were trimmed by 0 bases and 5 bases, with 7 bases remaining between them. This CDR3 spans 13 amino acids. Per germline, CDR1 SGHAT and CDR2 FQDESV (reference sequence). The sample here was CD4+ T cells from peripheral blood mononuclear cells, taken after pregnancy. This receptor was obtained from a female donor in good health, enrolled as a control in a pregnancy study. The gene calls are TRBV11-1 and TRBJ1-1, with D maybe TRBD1 (5 bases). Written as DNA, the CDR3 is TGTGCCAGCAGCTTAGCAGGGGAAACTGAAGCTTTCTTT. It codes for CASSLAGETEAFF.